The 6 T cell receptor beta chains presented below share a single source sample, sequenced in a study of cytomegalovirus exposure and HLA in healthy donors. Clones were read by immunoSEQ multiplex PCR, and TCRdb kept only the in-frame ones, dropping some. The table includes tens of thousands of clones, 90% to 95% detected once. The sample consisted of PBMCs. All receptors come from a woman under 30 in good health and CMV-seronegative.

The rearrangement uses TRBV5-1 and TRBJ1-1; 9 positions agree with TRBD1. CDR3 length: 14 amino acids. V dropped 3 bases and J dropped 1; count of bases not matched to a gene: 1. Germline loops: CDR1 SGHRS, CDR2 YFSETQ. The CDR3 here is CASSSDRGNTEAFF. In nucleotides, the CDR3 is TGCGCCAGCAGCTCGGACAGGGGGAACACTGAAGCTTTCTTT.

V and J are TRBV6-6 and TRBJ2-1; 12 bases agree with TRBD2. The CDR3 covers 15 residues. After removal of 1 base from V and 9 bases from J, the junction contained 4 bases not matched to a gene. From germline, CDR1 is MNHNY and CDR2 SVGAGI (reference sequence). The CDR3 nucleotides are TGTGCCAGCAGTTACTGGACTAGCGGGGAGGGTGAGCAGTTCTTC. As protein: CASSYWTSGEGEQFF.

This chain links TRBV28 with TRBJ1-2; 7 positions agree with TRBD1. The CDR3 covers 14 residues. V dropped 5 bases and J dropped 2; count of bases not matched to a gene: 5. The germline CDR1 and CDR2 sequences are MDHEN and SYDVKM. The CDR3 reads CASSRTGENYGYTF. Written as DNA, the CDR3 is TGTGCCAGCAGTCGGACAGGAGAGAACTATGGCTACACCTTC.

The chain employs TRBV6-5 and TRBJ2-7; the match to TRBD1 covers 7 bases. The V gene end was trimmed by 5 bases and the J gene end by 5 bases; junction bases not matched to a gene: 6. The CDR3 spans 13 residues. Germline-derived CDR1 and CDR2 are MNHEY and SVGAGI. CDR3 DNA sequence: TGTGCCAGCAGTGGACAGGAAATAGACGAGCAGTACTTC. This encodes CASSGQEIDEQYF.

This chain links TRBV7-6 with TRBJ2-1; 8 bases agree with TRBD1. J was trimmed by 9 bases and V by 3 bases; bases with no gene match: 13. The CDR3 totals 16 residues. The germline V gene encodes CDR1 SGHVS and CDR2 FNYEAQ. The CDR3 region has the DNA TGTGCCAGCAGCTTTTACCCCCCTGGACAGGGTATTGAGCAGTTCTTC. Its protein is CASSFYPPGQGIEQFF.

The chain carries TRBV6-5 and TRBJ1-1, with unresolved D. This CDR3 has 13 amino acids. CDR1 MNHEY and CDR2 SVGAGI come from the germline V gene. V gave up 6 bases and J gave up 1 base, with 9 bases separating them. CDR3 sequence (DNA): TGTGCCAGCAGGACGACAAGGAACACTGAAGCTTTCTTT. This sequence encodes CASRTTRNTEAFF.